This record looks at one T cell receptor (beta chain) sequence and its context. The PCR used 60 Vbeta and 13 Jbeta primers. Profiling relied on immunoSEQ multiplex PCR, and the TCRdb table lists in-frame clones only, not all of them. The sample lists approximately 100,000 clones, roughly 75% occurring once. Looked up from germline, CDR1 is SGHAT and CDR2 is FQNNGV. Trimming removed 5 bases from V and 2 bases from J; junction bases left unmatched: 3. The CDR3 is made up of 15 amino acids. These data come from a study of cytomegalovirus exposure and HLA in healthy donors. About the research overall: Approximately 200 million T cells yielded 117 million unique TCR beta sequences in earlier analysis.

This clonotype was sampled from a middle-aged man in good health and CMV-seronegative. The sample was PBMCs. The V and J genes are TRBV11-2 and TRBJ2-7; 13 bases are shared with TRBD2. CDR3 in DNA: TGTGCCAGCAGCGGACTAGCGGGGGCAGCCTACGAGCAGTACTTC. Its protein is CASSGLAGAAYEQYF.